What follows are 4 T cell receptor beta chains derived from one specimen sequenced in a study of cytomegalovirus exposure and HLA in healthy donors. Data came from immunoSEQ multiplex PCR; TCRdb stores just in-frame clones and leaves some out. The sample contains tens of thousands of clones, around 94% of which appear only once. The sample consisted of PBMCs. The receptors come from a man between 18 and 29 years old in good health and CMV-seronegative.

The CDR3: CASSLELATGELFF. CDR3 sequence (DNA): TGTGCCAGCAGCTTAGAACTAGCAACCGGGGAGCTGTTTTTT. The chain recombines TRBV7-9 with TRBJ2-2, with D possibly TRBD2 on 6 matching bases. The germline V gene has CDR1 SEHNR and CDR2 FQNEAQ (reference sequence). V lost 1 base and J lost 5, with 8 bases in between. The CDR3 is 14 amino acids.

The V gene is TRBV28, the J gene TRBJ1-1, with 8 positions matching TRBD1. Germline V gene sequence: CDR1 MDHEN, CDR2 SYDVKM. The CDR3 has 15 amino acids. V shed 5 bases and J 0 bases; nucleotides not matched to a gene: 5. The CDR3 sequence: CASSTRTGMNTEAFF. CDR3 DNA: TGTGCCAGCAGTACGCGGACAGGGATGAACACTGAAGCTTTCTTT.

The chain combines TRBV28 with TRBJ1-1, with TRBD1 as a possible D gene (6 bases). The V end lost 2 bases, the J end lost 4 bases, and 14 bases lay between the germline ends. Germline CDR1 MDHEN, CDR2 SYDVKM. This CDR3 has 15 amino acids. This CDR3 is CASSLALQGITEAFF. CDR3 sequence (DNA): TGTGCCAGCAGTTTAGCCCTACAGGGAATCACTGAAGCTTTCTTT.

The V gene is TRBV10-3, the J gene TRBJ2-2; 8 nucleotides match TRBD2. Trimming at V came to 2 bases and at J to 2 bases, leaving 1 base not matched to a gene. The CDR3 spans 15 residues. Germline lookup yields CDR1 ENHRY and CDR2 SYGVKD. The CDR3 loop is CAISESGRNTGELFF. The CDR3 DNA is TGTGCCATCAGTGAGAGCGGGAGAAACACCGGGGAGCTGTTTTTT.